The TCR beta chain under discussion was sequenced for a study of vaccination and CD4 T cells after COVID-19. Study-level information: Cells were stimulated with overlapping spike peptides from SARS-CoV-2, HCoV-NL63, HCoV-OC43 and HCoV-229E.

Treatment in this sample: approximately 11-day PBMC culture with coronavirus spike peptide pools or control peptides (ViraFEST assay). ViraFEST used peptide pools to expand antigen-specific T cells and subsequently sequenced their TCRs. CD4+ T cells that had been cultured provided DNA sequenced with the Oncomine TCR Beta short-read assay. Using the QIAamp micro DNA kit, genomic DNA was extracted from the CD4+ T cells that had been cultured. TCRdb reprocessed the PCR reads with MiXCR, giving one entry per CDR3 protein. This sample has roughly 14,000 distinct CDR3 sequences; roughly 50% occur once, and the top ten carry 14%. The ends were cut back, 1 base at V and 6 bases at J, with 12 bases in the middle. This CDR3 contains 14 residues. Germline V lookup: CDR1 SGHTA, CDR2 FQGNSA. Details on this clonotype: The antigen is undetermined.

Whole-study results and caveats: Of the reactive clones in convalescent patients, a median about 86% showed up only post-vaccination.

Sequenced material: CD4+ T cells from blood, cultured in vitro. This receptor was taken from a human donor who had recovered from COVID-19. This chain links TRBV7-2 with TRBJ1-1, with a weak D call TRBD1 (5 bases). The CDR3 sequence: CASSLGTTVAEAFF. CDR3 bases: TGTGCCAGCAGCTTAGGAACGACAGTCGCTGAAGCTTTCTTT.